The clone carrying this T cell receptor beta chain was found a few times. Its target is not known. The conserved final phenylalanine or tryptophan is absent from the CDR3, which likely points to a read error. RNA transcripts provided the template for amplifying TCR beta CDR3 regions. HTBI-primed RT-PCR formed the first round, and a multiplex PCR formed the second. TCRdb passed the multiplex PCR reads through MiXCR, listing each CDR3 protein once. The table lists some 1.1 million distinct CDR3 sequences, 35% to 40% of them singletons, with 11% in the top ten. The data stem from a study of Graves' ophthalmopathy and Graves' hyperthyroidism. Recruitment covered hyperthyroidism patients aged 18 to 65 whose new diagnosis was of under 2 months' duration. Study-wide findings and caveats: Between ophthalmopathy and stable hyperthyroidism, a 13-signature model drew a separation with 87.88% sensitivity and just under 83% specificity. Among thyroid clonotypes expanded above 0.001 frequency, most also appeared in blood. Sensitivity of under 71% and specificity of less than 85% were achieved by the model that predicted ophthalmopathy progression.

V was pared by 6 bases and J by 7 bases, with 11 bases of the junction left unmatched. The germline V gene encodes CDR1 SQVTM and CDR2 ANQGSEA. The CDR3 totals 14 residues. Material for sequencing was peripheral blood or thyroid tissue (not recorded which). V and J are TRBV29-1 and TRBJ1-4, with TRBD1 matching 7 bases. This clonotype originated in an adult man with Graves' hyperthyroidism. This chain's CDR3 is CSVYLGGSGEKLFL. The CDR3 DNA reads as TGCAGCGTATACCTAGGGGGCTCAGGTGAAAAACTGTTTCTT.